This is a list of T cell receptor beta chains from one sample in a study of T-cell reconstitution after alpha-beta-depleted transplantation in children. TCRdb called the PCR reads again in MiXCR, with one record for every CDR3 protein. The repertoire holds more than 85,000 distinct CDR3 sequences, with 10% as singletons. The source was PBMCs from the stem cell graft donor, collected from the stem cell graft. The receptors here all came from a human donor who donated a stem cell graft to a child with acute lymphoblastic leukemia. Both conserved end residues are part of each CDR3. The order of the fields is V gene, clone size, D gene, J gene, CDR3 DNA, CDR3 protein. The D gene is left open where the match is weak. Expanded clones are given a class, and other clones once, few, many or no size at all.

>TRBV29-1|many|TRBD2|TRBJ2-7
TGCAGCGTTTCTGGTTGGGGGACTAGCGGGAGATCAGTCAGGGACGAGCAGTACTTC
CSVSGWGTSGRSVRDEQYF
>TRBV20-1|many|TRBD2|TRBJ2-1
TGCAGTGCTAGAGAACGGGGACTAGCCTACAATGAGCAGTTCTTC
CSARERGLAYNEQFF
>TRBV15|many|TRBD2|TRBJ2-1
TGTGCCACCAGCAGAGATAAGGGACTAGAGAATGAGCAGTTCTTC
CATSRDKGLENEQFF
>TRBV5-1|many|TRBD1|TRBJ2-2
TGCGCCAGCAGCGGTCCCCCCCGCGGGACAGGGAACACCGGGGAGCTGTTTTTT
CASSGPPRGTGNTGELFF
>TRBV6-6|few|NA|TRBJ1-4
TGTGCCAGCACTGCCCAAGTGCGGGAAAAACTGTTTTTT
CASTAQVREKLFF
>TRBV4-3|many|NA|TRBJ1-2
TGCGCCAGCAGCCAAGCGTCAGACTATGGCTACACCTTC
CASSQASDYGYTF
>TRBV7-3|many|TRBD1|TRBJ1-4
TGTGCCAGCAGTCAGGGGGCTAATGAAAAACTGTTTTTT
CASSQGANEKLFF
>TRBV5-1|many|NA|TRBJ2-4
TGCGCCAGCAGCCCCGGGGCGCTCATGGACATTCAGTACTTC
CASSPGALMDIQYF
>TRBV19|NA|NA|TRBJ2-7
TGTGCCAGTCGAGGGATCGATTACGAGCAGTACTTC
CASRGIDYEQYF
>TRBV20-1|many|NA|TRBJ2-2
TGCAGTGCTGCCCGAACAGACACGAACACCGGGGAGCTGTTTTTT
CSAARTDTNTGELFF
>TRBV20-1|many|TRBD2|TRBJ2-3
TGCAGTGTTAAGCGGGGGGGCCCTACAGATACGCAGTATTTT
CSVKRGGPTDTQYF
>TRBV6-2/TRBV6-3|many|TRBD2|TRBJ2-7
TGTGCCAGCAGTAAGGGTCGGACTAGCGGGACTCCCTACGAGCAGTACTTC
CASSKGRTSGTPYEQYF
>TRBV18|many|TRBD2|TRBJ2-7
TGTGCCAGCTCACCTGGAGGACTAGCGGGCACCTACGAGCAGTACTTC
CASSPGGLAGTYEQYF
>TRBV20-1|many|TRBD1|TRBJ2-7
TGCAGTGCTAGGGGACAGGGTCGCGAGCAGTACTTC
CSARGQGREQYF